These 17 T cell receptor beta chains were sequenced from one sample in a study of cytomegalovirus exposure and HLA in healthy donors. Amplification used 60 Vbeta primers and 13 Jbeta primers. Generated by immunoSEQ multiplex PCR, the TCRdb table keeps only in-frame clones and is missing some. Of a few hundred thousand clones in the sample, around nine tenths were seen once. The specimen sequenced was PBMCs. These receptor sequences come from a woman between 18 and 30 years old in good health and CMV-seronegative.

The CDR3 bases are TGTGCCAGCAGCTTGGGGGGGCTTGGGACAGATACGCAGTATTTT. It yields the protein CASSLGGLGTDTQYF. The gene calls are TRBV11-2 and TRBJ2-3; D is perhaps TRBD2 (7 bases). The CDR3 length is 15 residues. V lost 3 bases to trimming and J lost 3 bases, with 13 bases between them. Germline loops: CDR1 SGHAT, CDR2 FQNNGV.

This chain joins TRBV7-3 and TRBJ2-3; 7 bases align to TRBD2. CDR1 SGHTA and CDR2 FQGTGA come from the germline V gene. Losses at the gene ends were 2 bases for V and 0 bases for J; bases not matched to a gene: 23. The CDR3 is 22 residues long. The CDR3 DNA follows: TGTGCCAGCAGCTTATCAGTGGCGGGAGACCTTGAGACTCTGACTAGCACAGATACGCAGTATTTT. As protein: CASSLSVAGDLETLTSTDTQYF.

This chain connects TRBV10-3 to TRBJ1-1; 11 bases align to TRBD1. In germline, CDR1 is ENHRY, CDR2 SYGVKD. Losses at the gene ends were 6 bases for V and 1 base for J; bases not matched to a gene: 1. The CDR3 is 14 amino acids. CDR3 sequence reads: CAIRGQGGNTEAFF. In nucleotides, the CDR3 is TGTGCCATCAGGGGACAGGGGGGGAACACTGAAGCTTTCTTT.

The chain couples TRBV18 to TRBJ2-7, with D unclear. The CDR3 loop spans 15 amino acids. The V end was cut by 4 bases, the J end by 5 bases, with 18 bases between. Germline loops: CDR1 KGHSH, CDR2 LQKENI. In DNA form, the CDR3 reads TGTGCCAGCTCACACTCGATCGGGTCGATGGACGAGCAGTACTTC. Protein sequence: CASSHSIGSMDEQYF.

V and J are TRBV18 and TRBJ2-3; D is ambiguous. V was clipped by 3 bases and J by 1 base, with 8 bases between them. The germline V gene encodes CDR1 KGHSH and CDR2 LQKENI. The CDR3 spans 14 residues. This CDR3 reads CASSPMAGTDTQYF. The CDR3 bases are TGTGCCAGCTCACCGATGGCGGGCACAGATACGCAGTATTTT.

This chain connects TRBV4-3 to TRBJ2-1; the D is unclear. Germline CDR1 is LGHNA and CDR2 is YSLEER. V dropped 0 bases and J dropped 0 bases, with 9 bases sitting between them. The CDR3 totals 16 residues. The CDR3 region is CASSQEPRGSYNEQFF. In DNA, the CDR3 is TGCGCCAGCAGCCAAGAACCCCGAGGCTCCTACAATGAGCAGTTCTTC.

DNA of the CDR3: TGTGCCAGCACCTACTCAGGGGGAGGCACTGAAGCTTTCTTT. Its translation: CASTYSGGGTEAFF. This chain links TRBV11-3 with TRBJ1-1; 7 bases line up with TRBD1. The CDR3 is made up of 14 amino acids. Per the germline V gene, CDR1 is SGHNT and CDR2 is YENEEA. After removal of 7 bases from V and 4 bases from J, the junction contained 9 bases not matched to a gene.

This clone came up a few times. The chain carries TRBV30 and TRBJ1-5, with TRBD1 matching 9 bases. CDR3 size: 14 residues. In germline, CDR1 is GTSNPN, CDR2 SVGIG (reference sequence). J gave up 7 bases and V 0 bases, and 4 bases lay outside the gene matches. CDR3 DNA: TGTGCCTGGAGTGTACTGGGACAGGGCCAGCCCCAGCATTTT. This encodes CAWSVLGQGQPQHF. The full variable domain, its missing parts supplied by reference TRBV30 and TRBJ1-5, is SQTIHQWPATLVQPVGSPLSLECTVEGTSNPNLYWYRQAAGRGLQLLFYSVGIGQISSEVPQNLSASRPQDRQFILSSKKLLLSDSGFYLCAWSVLGQGQPQHFGDGTRLSIL.

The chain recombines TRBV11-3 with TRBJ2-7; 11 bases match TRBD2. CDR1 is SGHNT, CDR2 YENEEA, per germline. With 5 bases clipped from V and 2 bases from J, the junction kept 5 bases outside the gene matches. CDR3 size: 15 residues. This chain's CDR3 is CASSPLAGGTYEQYF. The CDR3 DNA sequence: TGTGCCAGCAGCCCCTTAGCGGGAGGGACCTACGAGCAGTACTTC.

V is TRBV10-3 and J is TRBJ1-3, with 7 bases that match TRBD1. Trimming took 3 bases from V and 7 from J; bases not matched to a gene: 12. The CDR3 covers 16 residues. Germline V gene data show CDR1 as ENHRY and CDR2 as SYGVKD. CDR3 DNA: TGTGCCATCAGTGAAATGCGACAGGGCTCGAGGAACACCATATATTTT. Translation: CAISEMRQGSRNTIYF.

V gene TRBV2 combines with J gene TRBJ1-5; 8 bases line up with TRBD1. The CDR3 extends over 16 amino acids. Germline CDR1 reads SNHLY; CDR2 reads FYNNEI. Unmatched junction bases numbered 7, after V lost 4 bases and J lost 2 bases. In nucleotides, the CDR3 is TGTGCCAGCAGTGCACCGACAGGGGTTGGCAATCAGCCCCAGCATTTT. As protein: CASSAPTGVGNQPQHF.

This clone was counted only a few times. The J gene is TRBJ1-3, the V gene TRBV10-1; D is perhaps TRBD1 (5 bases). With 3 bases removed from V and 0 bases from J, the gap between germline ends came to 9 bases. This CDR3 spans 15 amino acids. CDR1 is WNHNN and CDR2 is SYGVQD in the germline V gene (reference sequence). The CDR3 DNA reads TGCGCCAGCAGTGACGGAGGGACCTCTGGAAACACCATATATTTT. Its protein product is CASSDGGTSGNTIYF.

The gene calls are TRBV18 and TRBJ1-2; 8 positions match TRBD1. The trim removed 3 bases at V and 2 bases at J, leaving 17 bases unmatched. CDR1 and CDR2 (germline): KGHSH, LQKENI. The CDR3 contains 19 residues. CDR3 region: CASSPRQGMRMRGNYGYTF. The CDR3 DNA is TGTGCCAGCTCACCGAGACAGGGGATGAGGATGAGGGGCAACTATGGCTACACCTTC.

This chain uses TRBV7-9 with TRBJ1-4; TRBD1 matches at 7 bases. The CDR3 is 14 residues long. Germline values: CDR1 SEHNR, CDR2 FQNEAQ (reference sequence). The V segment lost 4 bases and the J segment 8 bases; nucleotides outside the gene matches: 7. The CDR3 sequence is CASSSNRGGEKLFF. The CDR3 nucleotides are TGTGCCAGCAGCTCCAACAGGGGTGGGGAAAAACTGTTTTTT. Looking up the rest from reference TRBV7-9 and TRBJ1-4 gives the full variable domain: DTGVSQNPRHKITKRGQNVTFRCDPISEHNRLYWYRQTLGQGPEFLTYFQNEAQLEKSRLLSDRFSAERPKGSFSTLEIQRTEQGDSAMYLCASSSNRGGEKLFFGSGTQLSVL.

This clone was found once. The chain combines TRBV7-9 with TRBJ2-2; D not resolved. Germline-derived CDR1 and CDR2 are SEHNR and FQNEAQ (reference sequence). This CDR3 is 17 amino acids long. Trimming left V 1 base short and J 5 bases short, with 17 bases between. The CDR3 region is CASSLVPRSRETGELFF. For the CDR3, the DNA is TGTGCCAGCAGCTTAGTTCCCCGTTCGCGCGAAACCGGGGAGCTGTTTTTT.

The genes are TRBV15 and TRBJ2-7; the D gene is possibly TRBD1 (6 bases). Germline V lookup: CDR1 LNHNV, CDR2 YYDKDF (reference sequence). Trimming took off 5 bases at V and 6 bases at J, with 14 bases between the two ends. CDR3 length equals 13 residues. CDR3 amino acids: CATSRNRAGEQYF. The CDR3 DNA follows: TGTGCCACCAGCCGGAACAGGGCTGGCGAGCAGTACTTC.

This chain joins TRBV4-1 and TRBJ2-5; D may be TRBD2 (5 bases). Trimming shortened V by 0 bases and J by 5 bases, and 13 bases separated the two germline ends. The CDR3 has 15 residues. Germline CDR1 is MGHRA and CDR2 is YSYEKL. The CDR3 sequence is CASSQDWWRRETQYF. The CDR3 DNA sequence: TGCGCCAGCAGCCAAGATTGGTGGAGGAGGGAGACCCAGTACTTC.